The source of this T cell receptor (beta chain) is a study of cytomegalovirus exposure and HLA in healthy donors (dated by TCRdb to about 2017). At the level of the whole study: An earlier analysis of approximately 590 of the donors reported more than 250 Gb of sequence data and roughly 100 million unique TCR beta sequences from some 180 million T cells. Roughly 300 gigabases of sequencing data and tens of millions of unique TCR sequences were included in an early release covering about 600 HLA-typed donors. Of the roughly 400 genotyped donors, around 81% fell in the genetic ancestry cluster associated with self-reported Caucasian donors. The study was designed to test whether signatures of past pathogen exposure could be identified by cataloging public T cell receptors. The study used immunosequencing to profile the T cell repertoires of approximately 630 subjects and linked those repertoires to cytomegalovirus serostatus. Besides the first cohort of roughly 640 subjects, a separate validation cohort made up of 120 different subjects was used. High-throughput TCR immunosequencing, statistical association of individual TCRs with disease status, and machine learning were combined to predict cytomegalovirus infection status. In a later analysis, previously published TCR beta repertoires from 666 donors were re-analyzed and high-resolution HLA genotyping was added so that TCR occurrence patterns could be studied. Rather than drawing on any new phenotypic data, the later analysis identified candidate immune exposures from TCR beta sequences and the way those sequences occurred across donors. To decide whether each TCR beta V gene segment behaved as functional or pseudogenic, an earlier analysis of 587 of the donors relied on high-throughput TCR beta sequencing. Donor age, sex, ethnicity and CMV serostatus were collected together with the repertoire data. A later genetic analysis took genome-wide SNP genotypes for about three fifths of the 666 donors and used that subset as a discovery cohort. All discovery cohort repertoires had been generated using a single sequencing platform. HLA typing included class I and class II loci at four-digit resolution. The number of donors typed differed by locus, with about 629-630 for A, B, C, DRB1 and DQB1, roughly 520 for DQA1, 600 to 610 for DPA1, and over 400 for DPB1. About five DR-DQ haplotypes were treated as single units for association and clustering because of strong linkage in the cohort. Across around 400 genotyped donors of the cohort, an average of about 220,000 unique TCR beta nucleotide sequences per donor were sequenced, and roughly 18% of those sequences were non-productive.

The CDR3 holds 14 amino acids from the cysteine to the phenylalanine. Only CDR3 DNA is held: 42 bases, read in frame from base 1. Trimming at the junction amounts to 3 bases on V and 3 bases on J, and the germline ends lie 11 bases apart. CDR1 and CDR2, looked up from the germline V gene (reference sequence), are SEHNR and FQNEAQ. Study-wide conclusions, independent of this receptor: The 87-base-pair reads could not distinguish some IMGT-functional V segments, including TRBV6-2 and TRBV6-3, so those segments were excluded. The presence/absence analyses assumed that sequencing depth was roughly uniform across donors, and that assumption may not be true. A later analysis associated about 17,000 TCR beta sequences with specific HLA alleles at a false discovery rate of 0.05. Because HLA typing was missing for some donors at each locus, association tests included only the typed subset. Compared with equally common non-associated chains, HLA-associated TCR beta chains in a later analysis were more clonally expanded and had lower generation probabilities. The authors suggested that the approach could potentially be extended to other disease states and immunological phenotypes. About 17 rarely observed V segments, including chromosome 9 orphons, were excluded from the earlier analysis of some 590 of the donors because counts were too low. According to a later analysis, TCR association rates differed among HLA loci, with DRB1 alleles showing the most associated TCRs and HLA-C alleles showing the fewest. Most TCR sequences were observed very rarely across donors, whereas some public TCRs were present in many individuals. A later analysis reported that several top co-occurrence clusters appeared linked to parvovirus B19, influenza, CMV and Epstein-Barr virus. Strong co-occurrence of HLA alleles, especially DR and DQ, made assigning TCR associations to individual alleles difficult. Most CMV-associated TCR beta chains appeared to be HLA-restricted in a later analysis, and the HLA associations seemed to be driven largely by CMV exposure. The classifier was reported to diagnose cytomegalovirus status with high specificity and sensitivity in both the original cohort and the validation cohort. This cohort had only TCR beta chains sequenced, and the lack of alpha or paired-chain data limited which features could be detected. A group of highly shared sequence variants was considered likely to be a technical artifact of the sequencing pipeline. A few of the identified cytomegalovirus-associated TCR beta chains were confirmed in vitro to be specific for cytomegalovirus antigens. A later genetic analysis associated a missense DCLRE1C variant with V-gene and J-gene trimming of TCR beta chains, and an independent cohort replicated the association. In an earlier analysis of about 600 of the donors, most TCR beta V segments appeared in productive rearrangements about 90% or about 30% of the time, broadly matching IMGT annotations. A further reported finding was that TCR beta sequences accurately predicted the HLA-A and HLA-B alleles for most subjects in the first cohort. A total of some 180 TCR beta chains were listed by the study as associated with cytomegalovirus. Correlated functional status among segregating V segments might reflect linkage disequilibrium, but an unknown experimental factor could not be ruled out. For the cohort, immune exposure information was limited to CMV serostatus. According to a later genetic analysis, donors in an Asian-associated ancestry cluster had fewer N-insertions in productive TCRs than the approximately 690-donor mean.

Libraries were made using the immunoSEQ multiplex PCR assay. For the multiplex PCR, a mixture combining 60 forward primers for TCR Vbeta segments and 13 reverse primers for TCR Jbeta segments was used. Amplification of the CDR3 region of rearranged TCR beta genes was performed with a multiplex PCR assay on genomic DNA. The amplified TCR beta libraries were sequenced on the Illumina HiSeq System as 87-base-pair reads. The published analysis was carried out like this. In a later analysis, tens of millions of unique TCR beta chains were counted across the 666 repertoires, and around 10 million of these chains were shared by at least two donors. Raw reads were error-corrected and collapsed into unique sequences with a nearest-neighbor algorithm that merged closely related sequences to remove PCR and sequencing errors. CDR3 sequences were aligned to IMGT reference sequences to assign V, D and J gene segments. For a sequence to be retained, a match of at least six nucleotides to both a V gene segment and a J gene segment was required. Rearrangements were called productive when the CDR3 lacked stop codons and stayed in frame with V and J; all others were non-productive. CDR3 was defined by IMGT convention, running from the second conserved V-encoded cysteine to the conserved J-encoded phenylalanine. Sequences without an unambiguous match to a single V gene segment were excluded from the earlier analysis of over 500 of the donors. An earlier analysis of over 450 of the donors classified V segments as functional when productive rearrangements were above 56.7% and as segregating when the standard deviation between donors was above 5%. A statistical classification framework was built for diagnosing cytomegalovirus status from the catalog of TCR beta chain sequences. In a later analysis, V and J genes were assigned by comparing TCR nucleotide sequences against IMGT/GENE-DB human TR gene sequences. The TCRdist pipeline was used in a later analysis to assign CDR3 sequences and most-parsimonious VDJ recombination scenarios. A later analysis defined each TCR beta chain by its CDR3 amino acid sequence plus V-gene family, and excluded reads lacking a unique V-gene family. In a later analysis, several hundred highly shared, low-generation-probability nucleotide sequences were removed to address suspected cross-contamination and a sequencing artifact. For each public chain, a later analysis derived a clonal expansion index from normalized ranks of inferred template counts within each repertoire. A later analysis computed generation probabilities with a VDJ recombination model fitted to out-of-frame rearrangements, and checked the results against IGoR. In a later analysis, hypergeometric tests were used to score TCR-TCR, TCR-HLA and TCR-CMV co-occurrence, with a repertoire-size bias correction applied to TCR pairs. To estimate false discovery rates, a later analysis permuted the HLA or CMV assignments 20 times. A later analysis grouped co-occurring TCRs with DBSCAN, adding TCRdist sequence similarity when clustering within HLA-allele-positive subsets. Co-occurrence clustering excluded repertoires with fewer than 30,000 or more than 120,000 public chains, plus five with anomalous nucleotide sharing. TCRdb retrieved this table from immuneACCESS and kept in-frame rearrangements only. Not all clones are present; in checked studies, unresolved V genes account for under half, and no reason is known for the remainder. Clone size and V and J calls were adopted from that table, with D and trimming inferred from the DNA. This sample has 150,000 to 200,000 clones in its table, and about 80% of those were observed once. The ten most abundant clones make up 0.85% to 1.4% of the sample.

To note about this clone: What this receptor recognizes is not known. No much larger clone is present one base from it, and per-base qualities are unavailable.

In total, fewer than 750 healthy bone marrow donors made up the cohort. At the time of sampling, all cohort members were nominally healthy, though unrecorded immune exposures were likely present. The donor tested CMV seronegative and was one of the 352 seronegative cohort members. Every donor gave a peripheral blood sample, and the peripheral blood mononuclear cells from that sample were used for TCR beta sequencing. The Qiagen DNeasy Blood Extraction Kit was used to extract genomic DNA from the blood cell samples. This sequence uses TRBV7-9 and TRBJ1-2; the best D guess is TRBD1, with 6 bases matching. Input material: PBMCs. The clonotype originates from a woman aged 40-49 years in good health and CMV-seronegative. The CDR3 sequence is CASSLGGQDYGYTF. The nucleotide sequence reads as follows: TGTGCCAGCAGCTTGGGGGGGCAAGACTATGGCTACACCTTC.